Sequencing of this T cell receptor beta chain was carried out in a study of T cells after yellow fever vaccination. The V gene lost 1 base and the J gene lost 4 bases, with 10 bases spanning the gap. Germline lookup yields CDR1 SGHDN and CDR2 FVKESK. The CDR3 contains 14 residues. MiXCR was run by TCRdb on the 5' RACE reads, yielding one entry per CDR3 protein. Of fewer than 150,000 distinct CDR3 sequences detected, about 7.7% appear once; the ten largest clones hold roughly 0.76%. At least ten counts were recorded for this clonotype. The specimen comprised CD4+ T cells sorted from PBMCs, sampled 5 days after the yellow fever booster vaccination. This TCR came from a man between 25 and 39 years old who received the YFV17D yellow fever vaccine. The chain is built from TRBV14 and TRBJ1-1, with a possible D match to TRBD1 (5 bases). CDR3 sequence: CASSQVWGATEAFF. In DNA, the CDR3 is TGTGCCAGCAGCCAAGTTTGGGGCGCCACTGAAGCTTTCTTT.